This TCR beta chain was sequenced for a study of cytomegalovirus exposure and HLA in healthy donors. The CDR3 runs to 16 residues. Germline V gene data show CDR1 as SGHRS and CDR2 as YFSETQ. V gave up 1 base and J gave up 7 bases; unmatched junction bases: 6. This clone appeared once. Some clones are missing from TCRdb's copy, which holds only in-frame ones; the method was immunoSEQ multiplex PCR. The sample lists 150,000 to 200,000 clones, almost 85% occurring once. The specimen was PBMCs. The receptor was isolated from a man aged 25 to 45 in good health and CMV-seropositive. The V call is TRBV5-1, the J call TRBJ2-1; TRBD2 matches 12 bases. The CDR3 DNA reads TGCGCCAGCAGCTTGTCGGGGACTAGCGGGTTTAATGAGCAGTTCTTC. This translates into CASSLSGTSGFNEQFF.